This entry describes one T cell receptor (beta chain). This sample is part of a study of blood T cell repertoires in COVID-19. About the study: There were acute and convalescent COVID-19 samples, and they came from the United States, Italy and Spain. T cells, B-cell-depleted T cells, or PBMCs provided the cDNA or gDNA that served as material.

Per the study methods: Amplification from reference gene primers served as the basis for estimated nucleated cell counts. The assay was immunoSEQ multiplex PCR, and TCRdb's table has in-frame clones only and misses some. V and J calls and clone size are copied from that table; D and trimming were computed from the DNA. The data contain roughly 100,000 clones, about 90% of them singletons. The V end was cut by 3 bases, the J end by 0 bases, with 18 bases between. Germline CDR1 GTSNPN, CDR2 SVGIG (reference sequence). The CDR3 loop spans 18 amino acids. The clonotype originates from a woman in her 70s with acute or convalescent COVID-19. The V call is TRBV30, the J call TRBJ2-6; D unresolved. Sequenced sample: peripheral blood. CDR3 bases: TGTGCCTGGAGCAAAGCTACCCCAGGTTCCTCTGGGGCCAACGTCCTGACTTTC. It specifies CAWSKATPGSSGANVLTF.